One and the same sample provided the 15 T cell receptor beta chains below, sequenced in a study of regulatory T cells in long-lasting Graves disease (dated by TCRdb to the early 2020s). Library preparation employed multiplex PCR. The sequencer listed for this sample is Illumina HiSeq 4000. To build TCR beta libraries, CDR3 regions were amplified by Arm-PCR using iRepertoire HTBI primers. In TCRdb, the public reads were trimmed at Q25 with fastp and aligned with MiXCR, with productive beta chains retained. Each CDR3 protein gets just one entry, which takes the most common genes and DNA from the rows behind it. The sample table contains a few hundred thousand distinct CDR3 sequences; only one count was recorded for roughly a quarter of them. The leading ten clones occupy roughly 28% of the sample. The sample's time point label, in plain terms: persistent/refractory GD, antithyroid drugs over 5 years with positive TRAb. For both TCR sequencing and RNA sequencing, RNA was extracted from PBMCs using TRIzol.

Here the sequenced sample was peripheral blood mononuclear cells (PBMCs), taken when the disease was refractory, from a patient treated with antithyroid drugs. Receptors originate from a female donor with Graves disease.

This clonotype was observed many times. V gene TRBV30 combines with J gene TRBJ1-2, with D unresolved. The V gene lost 1 base and the J gene lost 7 bases, with 4 bases spanning the gap. Germline V gene lookup returns CDR1 GTSNPN and CDR2 SVGIG (reference sequence). The CDR3 is 10 residues long. Here the CDR3 DNA reads TGTGCCTGGAGTGGGGGTGGCTACACCTTC. This encodes CAWSGGGYTF.

This clonotype occurred many times. This chain joins TRBV19 and TRBJ1-1; D perhaps matches TRBD1 (6 bases). CDR1 and CDR2 (germline): LNHDA, SQIVND (reference sequence). V shed 2 bases and J shed 11 bases, with 18 bases lying between them. The CDR3 runs 14 residues. The CDR3 loop is CASSINTGLIQAFF. The CDR3 DNA follows: TGTGCCAGTAGTATAAACACAGGGTTAATTCAGGCTTTCTTT.

Ten or more counts support this clonotype. This chain connects TRBV2 to TRBJ1-2; D possibly corresponds to TRBD1 (5 bases). In germline, CDR1 is SNHLY, CDR2 FYNNEI. There are 13 residues in the CDR3. V was trimmed by 7 bases and J by 4 bases, leaving 13 bases between them. In DNA form, the CDR3 reads TGTGCCAGCACCATTGACAGCGGCTATGGCTACACCTTC. It encodes CASTIDSGYGYTF.

This clonotype was seen more than once but under ten times. The rearrangement uses TRBV28 and TRBJ1-2, with 8 nucleotides matching TRBD1. Germline values: CDR1 MDHEN, CDR2 SYDVKM. The CDR3 has 17 residues. V was clipped by 2 bases and J by 2 bases; unmatched bases: 10. The CDR3 reads CASSLLSSDRDNYGYTF. The CDR3 bases are TGTGCCAGCAGTTTACTCTCTTCGGACAGGGACAACTATGGCTACACCTTC.

This clonotype was seen more than once but under ten times. The junction does not match germline at one end; this may be a read error. The V call is TRBV7-2, the J call TRBJ2-7, with 7 bases identical to TRBD1. The CDR3 has 16 amino acids. Germline loops: CDR1 SGHTA, CDR2 FQGNSA. CDR3 residues: CASSQTDRAGSYEQYF. DNA of the CDR3: TGCGCCAGCAGCCAAACAGACAGGGCGGGCTCCTACGAGCAGTACTTC.

This clonotype was seen many times. The gene calls are TRBV2 and TRBJ2-2; 7 nucleotides match TRBD1. The CDR3 runs 15 residues. Germline assignment: CDR1 SNHLY and CDR2 FYNNEI. V was clipped by 6 bases and J by 0 bases; unmatched bases: 4. The CDR3 nucleotides are TGTGCCAGCAGGGTGACAGGGACGAACACCGGGGAGCTGTTTTTT. Translating it yields CASRVTGTNTGELFF.

The V gene is TRBV10-3, the J gene TRBJ1-2; TRBD1 aligns across 9 bases. The ends lost 6 bases at V and 0 bases at J; junction bases unmatched: 5. This CDR3 has 15 amino acids. The germline V gene has CDR1 ENHRY and CDR2 SYGVKD. CDR3 region: CAIREQGAANYGYTF. The CDR3 DNA follows: TGTGCCATCAGGGAACAGGGGGCAGCTAACTATGGCTACACCTTC.

This clonotype was picked up a small number of times. A read error may explain this, as a much larger clone is one base away. Without the conserved terminal phenylalanine or tryptophan, this CDR3 likely stems from a read error. The gene calls are TRBV2 and TRBJ2-5; TRBD2 might be the D (5 bases). Germline CDR1 and CDR2: SNHLY and FYNNEI. The V and J ends lost 4 bases and 5 bases respectively, with 14 bases between them. This CDR3 spans 14 amino acids. The CDR3 sequence: CASSGEGMAETQYL. The CDR3 DNA is TGTGCCAGCAGTGGAGAGGGAATGGCGGAGACCCAGTACCTC.

This clonotype was observed a few times. The genes are TRBV2 and TRBJ2-7, with 10 bases matching TRBD2. The germline gives CDR1 SNHLY, CDR2 FYNNEI. Trimming removed 6 bases from V and 2 bases from J; junction bases left unmatched: 7. The CDR3 is 15 amino acids. The CDR3 loop reads CASSVTSGEAYEQYF. The CDR3, as DNA: TGTGCCAGCAGCGTAACTAGCGGGGAGGCCTACGAGCAGTACTTC.

Only a few counts were recorded for this clonotype. This rearrangement joins TRBV10-3 to TRBJ2-7; D remains unclear. This CDR3 contains 13 residues. CDR1 and CDR2 (germline): ENHRY, SYGVKD. The V gene lost 6 bases and the J gene lost 0 bases, with 9 bases spanning the gap. The CDR3 DNA reads TGTGCCATCAGAAACGACGGCTCCTACGAGCAGTACTTC. Amino acids: CAIRNDGSYEQYF.

The CDR3 is CASSTGTENEKLFF. CDR3 nucleotide sequence: TGCGCCAGCAGCACCGGGACTGAGAATGAAAAACTGTTTTTT. The chain uses TRBV5-1 and TRBJ1-4; a weak D match, TRBD1 (5 bases). The V gene lost 4 bases and the J gene lost 5 bases, with 12 bases spanning the gap. This CDR3 region has 14 residues. Germline CDR1 and CDR2: SGHRS and YFSETQ.

This clonotype was found a few times. The chain employs TRBV25-1 and TRBJ2-7; perhaps TRBD1 as D (6 bases). V was clipped by 3 bases and J by 2 bases, with 14 bases between them. The CDR3 sequence is 15 residues long. In germline, CDR1 is MGHDK, CDR2 SYGVNS. As DNA, the CDR3 is TGTGCCAGCAGTGATCACGGAGAGGGGGCCTACGAGCAGTACTTC. Translating it yields CASSDHGEGAYEQYF.

This chain joins TRBV12-3 or TRBV12-4 and TRBJ2-1, with D possibly being TRBD1 (5 bases). The ends were cut back, 9 bases at V and 9 bases at J, with 12 bases in the middle. The CDR3 loop spans 11 amino acids. The CDR3 is CASHKGIEQFF. In nucleotides, the CDR3 is TGTGCCAGTCATAAGGGGATTGAGCAGTTCTTC.

A remark on this clonotype: Given a much more abundant clone one base away, this may be a read error. Here the CDR3 omits its conserved ending phenylalanine or tryptophan, so a read error is the likely source. V is TRBV6-1 and J is TRBJ2-7, with 12 bases matching TRBD2. The CDR3 covers 15 residues. V was clipped by 6 bases and J by 1 base; unmatched bases: 4. Germline V gene sequence: CDR1 MNHNS, CDR2 SASEGT. Here the CDR3 reads CASSGLAGPSYEQYL. CDR3 nucleotide sequence: TGTGCCAGCAGCGGACTAGCGGGACCTTCCTACGAGCAGTACCTC.

This clonotype has a count of ten or more. The V and J genes are TRBV28 and TRBJ2-4; maybe TRBD2 (7 bases). Trimming removed 6 bases at V and 4 bases at J, with 25 bases between. From germline, CDR1 is MDHEN and CDR2 SYDVKM. The CDR3 length is 18 residues. CDR3 sequence (DNA): TGTGCCAGCAGCTACCTCGGGGGCGGGAGTATGGGGAAAAACATTCAGTACTTC. It specifies CASSYLGGGSMGKNIQYF.